This T cell receptor beta chain comes out of a study of Graves' ophthalmopathy and Graves' hyperthyroidism. Study-level findings and limits: The study's model predicted ophthalmopathy progression at 70% to 71% sensitivity and 72% to 75% specificity. Detected in blood as well were most expanded thyroid clonotypes with frequency above 0.001.

With respect to this clonotype: Its cognate antigen is unknown.

Amplification of the TCR beta CDR3 regions used RNA transcripts (as template). HTBI primers primed a first-round RT-PCR, and a second-round multiplex PCR followed. TCRdb processed the multiplex PCR reads anew with MiXCR; each CDR3 protein has one entry. The table shows almost 750,000 distinct CDR3 sequences, with roughly two fifths occurring only once. Between the trimmed V and J ends, which lost 1 base and 4 bases, there was a span of 13 bases. Germline lookup yields CDR1 LGHDT and CDR2 YNNKEL (reference sequence). The CDR3 runs 15 residues. Ophthalmopathy donors showed moderate-to-severe activity, CAS ≥3, NOSPECS ≥4 and a duration under 3 months.

The V gene is TRBV3-1, the J gene TRBJ1-1; a possible D gene is TRBD1 (5 bases). Sequencing used peripheral blood. This clonotype was obtained from an adult man with Graves' ophthalmopathy. CDR3 nucleotides: TGTGCCAGCAGCCAAGGGTTGGGCGGGGGCACTGAAGCTTTCTTT. Its protein product is CASSQGLGGGTEAFF.